One and the same sample provided the 3 T cell receptor beta chains below, sequenced in a study of response to subunit inactivated influenza vaccine. TCRdb recomputed calls from the RT-PCR reads with MiXCR, one row per CDR3 protein. In the table there are hundreds of thousands of distinct CDR3 sequences, approximately 13% of which are singletons. The material was PBMCs from blood, obtained around two weeks before vaccination. The receptors shown here come from a man in his fifties or sixties who received an inactivated influenza vaccine.

V is TRBV3-1 and J is TRBJ2-5; 10 bases fit TRBD1. Per the germline V gene, CDR1 is LGHDT and CDR2 is YNNKEL (reference sequence). CDR3 length: 16 amino acids. V trimming: 1 base; J trimming: 4 bases; junction bases outside the gene matches: 6. Here the CDR3 DNA reads TGTGCCAGCAGCCAAGGGGGACAGGGGTGGGGAGAGACCCAGTACTTC. As protein: CASSQGGQGWGETQYF.

V gene TRBV4-3 combines with J gene TRBJ2-5; D might be TRBD1 (6 bases). This CDR3 is 14 amino acids long. Germline assignment: CDR1 LGHNA and CDR2 YSLEER. V was shortened by 2 bases and J by 10 bases, with 17 bases between the two germline ends. The CDR3, as DNA: TGCGCCAGCAGCCAACAGGACAGAACCAGCGGCCAGTACTTC. It translates to CASSQQDRTSGQYF.

This clonotype has only a few counts. The chain has TRBV7-2 and TRBJ2-5; no definite D call. V was trimmed by 1 base and J by 1 base, leaving 10 bases between them. The germline gives CDR1 SGHTA, CDR2 FQGNSA. The CDR3 length is 15 residues. The CDR3 protein is CASSLGANFQETQYF. The CDR3 DNA follows: TGTGCCAGCAGCTTAGGGGCCAATTTCCAAGAGACCCAGTACTTC.